Each of the 15 T cell receptor beta chains below was sequenced from the same sample in a study of T cell clonotyping in hematopoietic cell transplantation. Sequencing was performed with immunoSEQ multiplex PCR; in TCRdb, only in-frame clones are kept and a portion is missing. The sample lists thousands of clones; 70% to 90% were seen once. The sample in question was peripheral blood mononuclear cells, obtained 180 days after allogeneic stem cell transplant. These TCRs come from a female patient aged 50 to 65 who had an allogeneic stem cell transplant from an unrelated donor, so the T cells may come from the graft donor. Some clones in this sample may be carry-over from other donors' samples.

This chain uses TRBV30 with TRBJ2-1; 9 bases match TRBD1. With 5 bases clipped from V and 9 bases from J, the junction kept 5 bases outside the gene matches. The CDR3 is 12 amino acids. Germline CDR1 is GTSNPN and CDR2 is SVGIG (reference sequence). The CDR3 loop is CAWGGQGSEQFF. DNA of the CDR3: TGTGCCTGGGGAGGACAGGGGAGTGAGCAGTTCTTC.

The chain combines TRBV29-1 with TRBJ1-4; D may be TRBD1 (5 bases). The CDR3 contains 18 residues. The V end was cut by 6 bases, the J end by 0 bases, with 23 bases between. Per germline, CDR1 SQVTM and CDR2 ANQGSEA. The CDR3 is CSVSSRGRSDATNEKLFF. CDR3 bases: TGCAGCGTGAGCTCGAGGGGTCGGTCCGATGCAACTAATGAAAAACTGTTTTTT.

This sequence joins TRBV16 and TRBJ2-3; 12 bases match TRBD1. The CDR3 length is 16 residues. Unmatched junction bases numbered 3, after V lost 1 base and J lost 4 bases. The germline CDR1 and CDR2 sequences are KGHSY and FQNENV. This CDR3 is CASSQLWDRGPDTQYF. In DNA, the CDR3 is TGTGCCAGCAGCCAATTGTGGGACAGGGGGCCAGATACGCAGTATTTT.

The chain joins TRBV4-1 to TRBJ1-5; perhaps TRBD1 as D (5 bases). From germline, CDR1 is MGHRA and CDR2 YSYEKL. Trimming took off 3 bases at V and 8 bases at J, with 14 bases between the two ends. This CDR3 is 14 amino acids long. CDR3 sequence reads: CASSQVGQVEPQHF. In DNA, the CDR3 is TGCGCCAGCAGCCAGGTGGGGCAGGTCGAGCCCCAGCATTTT.

The chain combines TRBV14 with TRBJ1-2; TRBD1 might be the D (5 bases). Germline loops: CDR1 SGHDN, CDR2 FVKESK. V lost 4 bases, J lost 1 base, and 16 bases lay in between. The CDR3 is 16 amino acids. CDR3 in DNA: TGTGCCAGCAGCCCCCGACAGTATCCCGATAACTATGGCTACACCTTC. Translated: CASSPRQYPDNYGYTF.

The chain couples TRBV18 to TRBJ2-7; D might be TRBD2 (5 bases). The CDR3 runs to 11 residues. V lost 0 bases to trimming and J lost 9 bases, with 6 bases between them. CDR1 and CDR2 from the germline V gene are KGHSH and LQKENI. The CDR3 region has the DNA TGTGCCAGCTCACCACCGGAGGCGCAGTACTTC. This sequence encodes CASSPPEAQYF.

The chain joins TRBV6-5 to TRBJ1-2, with 7 bases lining up with TRBD1. The CDR3 has 15 residues. The junction had 11 bases not matched to a gene; V was cut back by 7 bases and J by 3 bases. From germline, CDR1 is MNHEY and CDR2 SVGAGI. The chain's CDR3 is CASTATQGLDYGYTF. CDR3 bases: TGTGCCAGCACCGCCACACAGGGGTTGGACTATGGCTACACCTTC.

About this clone itself: A junction boundary mismatches the germline segment, possibly from a read error. The chain uses TRBV29-1 and TRBJ2-3; D remains ambiguous. The V gene's germline CDR1 is SQVTM and CDR2 ANQGSEA. The CDR3 runs to 12 residues. DNA for the CDR3: TGCAGCGTTGACGATGGCACCGATACGCAGTATTTT. Translated, it gives CSVDDGTDTQYF.

The rearrangement links TRBV7-9 to TRBJ1-1, with a possible D match to TRBD1 (5 bases). Germline V gives CDR1 SEHNR, CDR2 FQNEAQ (reference sequence). V lost 3 bases and J 3 bases, leaving 11 bases between the germline ends. CDR3 length: 14 residues. CDR3 in DNA: TGTGCCAGCAGCTTTCAGGGAGGGGACACTGAAGCTTTCTTT. Its translation is CASSFQGGDTEAFF.

This sequence joins TRBV29-1 and TRBJ2-7; TRBD2 matches 12 bases. The V and J ends lost 2 bases and 3 bases, in that order; junction bases with no gene match: 8. The germline V gene encodes CDR1 SQVTM and CDR2 ANQGSEA. There are 16 residues in the CDR3. CDR3 loop: CSVELPSGGGYYEQYF. DNA of the CDR3: TGCAGCGTTGAACTTCCTAGCGGGGGGGGATACTACGAGCAGTACTTC.

J is TRBJ2-5 and V is TRBV5-6; TRBD2 might be the D (7 bases). V was clipped by 0 bases and J by 2 bases, with 14 bases between them. The germline V gene has CDR1 SGHDT and CDR2 YYEEEE. The CDR3 extends over 16 amino acids. Written as DNA, the CDR3 is TGTGCCAGCAGCTTGGGGGCGGGGGCCCTTCAAGAGACCCAGTACTTC. It is translated as CASSLGAGALQETQYF.

J is TRBJ1-6 and V is TRBV2; 8 bases match TRBD1. The CDR3 is 14 residues long. The trim removed 6 bases at V and 9 bases at J, leaving 7 bases unmatched. From germline, CDR1 is SNHLY and CDR2 FYNNEI. CDR3 in amino acids: CASRPRQGISPLHF. CDR3 bases: TGTGCCAGCAGGCCCCGACAGGGGATTTCACCCCTCCACTTT.

The V call is TRBV6-5, the J call TRBJ2-3; 7 bases fit TRBD2. The CDR3 loop spans 14 amino acids. V gave up 2 bases and J gave up 11 bases; unmatched junction bases: 10. CDR1 and CDR2 from the germline V gene are MNHEY and SVGAGI. CDR3 sequence: CASSYAREGRGQYF. CDR3 in DNA: TGTGCCAGCAGTTACGCGAGGGAGGGGCGAGGGCAGTATTTT.

This chain joins TRBV11-2 and TRBJ2-7; 10 bases map to TRBD2. CDR3 length: 15 residues. CDR1 is SGHAT and CDR2 is FQNNGV in the germline V gene. V shed 3 bases, J shed 7 bases, and the junction held 9 bases outside the gene matches. As DNA, the CDR3 is TGTGCCAGCAGCTTTGATTTAGCGGGGGGCAGGGAGCAGTACTTC. Its protein product is CASSFDLAGGREQYF.

The chain employs TRBV28 and TRBJ2-7; D is perhaps TRBD1 or TRBD2 (5 bases each). V lost 6 bases, J lost 2 bases, and 14 bases lay in between. The CDR3 has 14 residues. Germline CDR1 reads MDHEN; CDR2 reads SYDVKM. The CDR3 region is CASRAGRAPYEQYF. DNA for the CDR3: TGTGCCAGCAGGGCGGGCAGGGCCCCCTACGAGCAGTACTTC.